Reported below is one T cell receptor beta chain. The assay was immunoSEQ multiplex PCR, and TCRdb's table has in-frame clones only and misses some. The top ten hold around 0.8% of the sample, which has roughly 39,000 clones, around nine tenths seen once. This entry is derived from a study of T cell changes during pregnancy in multiple sclerosis. This CDR3 has 14 amino acids. V lost 0 bases and J lost 3; bases outside the gene matches: 1. The germline V gene encodes CDR1 GTSNPN and CDR2 SVGIG (reference sequence). The sequences come from CD4+ T cells from peripheral blood mononuclear cells, collected before pregnancy. The chain joins TRBV30 to TRBJ1-4, with 7 bases that match TRBD1. This clonotype originated in a female donor with multiple sclerosis, enrolled in a pregnancy study. CDR3 DNA sequence: TGTGCCTGGAGTGTAGGGACAGCTAATGAAAAACTGTTTTTT. Residues: CAWSVGTANEKLFF.